This is a list of T cell receptor beta chains from one sample in a study of beta chain features in type 1 diabetes. Repertoires were generated with immunoSEQ multiplex PCR, while TCRdb's copy carries only in-frame clones and drops some. The repertoire holds a few hundred thousand clones, with approximately 10% as singletons. The sequencing sample was made of naive CD4+ T cells from blood. The source of these receptors is a man aged 30-40 years with type 1 diabetes. The CDR3 runs from the conserved cysteine through the conserved F or W. Fields, in order: J gene, clone size, D gene, V gene, CDR3 protein, CDR3 DNA. A D gene is named only where the DNA matches it firmly. Size is stated for part of the rows, as once, few or many counts, or as a class when the clone is expanded.

J gene: TRBJ1-5
clone size: .
D gene: .
V gene: TRBV29-1
CDR3 protein: CSVNSGGSQPQHF
CDR3 DNA: TGCAGCGTAAACAGTGGGGGCTCTCAGCCCCAGCATTTT

J gene: TRBJ2-7
clone size: few
D gene: TRBD1
V gene: TRBV18
CDR3 protein: CASSEITGTGGVEQYF
CDR3 DNA: TGTGCCAGCTCGGAGATTACCGGGACAGGGGGAGTCGAGCAGTACTTC

J gene: TRBJ2-5
clone size: .
D gene: TRBD1
V gene: TRBV15
CDR3 protein: CATSRATTGVETQYF
CDR3 DNA: TGTGCCACCAGCAGAGCCACGACAGGGGTGGAGACCCAGTACTTC

J gene: TRBJ1-1
clone size: few
D gene: TRBD1
V gene: TRBV7-9
CDR3 protein: CASSSQGDTEAFF
CDR3 DNA: TGTGCCAGCAGTTCTCAGGGGGACACTGAAGCTTTCTTT

J gene: TRBJ1-1
clone size: few
D gene: .
V gene: TRBV18
CDR3 protein: CASSPPTAGRTEAFF
CDR3 DNA: TGTGCCAGCTCACCACCGACGGCAGGGAGGACTGAAGCTTTCTTT

J gene: TRBJ2-5
clone size: few
D gene: .
V gene: TRBV29-1
CDR3 protein: CSARGETQYF
CDR3 DNA: TGCAGCGCAAGGGGGGAGACCCAGTACTTC

J gene: TRBJ1-2
clone size: .
D gene: .
V gene: TRBV4-3
CDR3 protein: CASSQGGGRNYGYTF
CDR3 DNA: TGCGCCAGCAGCCAAGGCGGCGGCAGAAACTATGGCTACACCTTC

J gene: TRBJ2-3
clone size: .
D gene: TRBD2
V gene: TRBV11-3
CDR3 protein: CASSNLLAGTDTQYF
CDR3 DNA: TGTGCCAGCAGCAACCTTCTAGCGGGCACAGATACGCAGTATTTT

J gene: TRBJ2-5
clone size: few
D gene: .
V gene: TRBV11-2
CDR3 protein: CASSGLSGGVKESQYF
CDR3 DNA: TGTGCCAGCAGCGGCCTATCCGGAGGAGTCAAAGAGAGCCAGTACTTC

J gene: TRBJ2-1
clone size: few
D gene: TRBD2
V gene: TRBV30
CDR3 protein: CAWSFLAGGPGEQFF
CDR3 DNA: TGTGCCTGGAGTTTTCTAGCGGGGGGGCCGGGTGAGCAGTTCTTC

J gene: TRBJ2-6
clone size: .
D gene: .
V gene: TRBV27
CDR3 protein: CASSIEGDTSSGANVLTF
CDR3 DNA: TGTGCCAGCAGTATCGAAGGGGACACGAGCTCTGGGGCCAACGTCCTGACTTTC

J gene: TRBJ2-7
clone size: .
D gene: TRBD1
V gene: TRBV28
CDR3 protein: CASSFLGSGRGSYEQYF
CDR3 DNA: TGTGCCAGCAGTTTTCTTGGTTCGGGCAGGGGGTCCTACGAGCAGTACTTC

J gene: TRBJ1-2
clone size: .
D gene: TRBD1
V gene: TRBV18
CDR3 protein: CASSPLDRDYGYTF
CDR3 DNA: TGTGCCAGCTCACCATTGGACAGGGACTATGGCTACACCTTC

J gene: TRBJ2-1
clone size: .
D gene: TRBD2
V gene: TRBV7-3
CDR3 protein: CASSLMRGGYNEQFF
CDR3 DNA: TGTGCCAGCAGCTTAATGCGGGGGGGATACAATGAGCAGTTCTTC

J gene: TRBJ1-5
clone size: .
D gene: TRBD1
V gene: TRBV29-1
CDR3 protein: CSVMGRGQGQPQHF
CDR3 DNA: TGCAGCGTTATGGGCAGGGGGCAAGGTCAGCCCCAGCATTTT

J gene: TRBJ2-1
clone size: .
D gene: .
V gene: TRBV11-1
CDR3 protein: CASSLDGYEQFF
CDR3 DNA: TGTGCCAGCAGCTTAGACGGGTATGAGCAGTTCTTC

J gene: TRBJ1-5
clone size: .
D gene: .
V gene: TRBV30
CDR3 protein: CAWTSSSFPGGQPQHF
CDR3 DNA: TGTGCCTGGACCTCAAGCAGCTTTCCGGGAGGACAGCCCCAGCATTTT

J gene: TRBJ2-5
clone size: .
D gene: TRBD2
V gene: TRBV7-2
CDR3 protein: CASSVSLAGSQETQYF
CDR3 DNA: TGTGCCAGCAGCGTGTCACTAGCGGGGTCCCAAGAGACCCAGTACTTC

J gene: TRBJ1-1
clone size: few
D gene: .
V gene: TRBV9
CDR3 protein: CASSVMERYTEAFF
CDR3 DNA: TGTGCCAGCAGCGTCATGGAGAGATACACTGAAGCTTTCTTT

J gene: TRBJ1-1
clone size: few
D gene: .
V gene: TRBV5-1
CDR3 protein: CASSLDGGLTEAFF
CDR3 DNA: TGCGCCAGCAGCTTGGACGGGGGGCTGACTGAAGCTTTCTTT

J gene: TRBJ1-4
clone size: .
D gene: .
V gene: TRBV4-1
CDR3 protein: CASSRLDSSLSTNEKLFF
CDR3 DNA: TGCGCCAGCAGCCGACTAGACAGCTCCCTATCAACTAATGAAAAACTGTTTTTT

J gene: TRBJ2-3
clone size: few
D gene: .
V gene: TRBV6-5
CDR3 protein: CASSYADSPSTDTQYF
CDR3 DNA: TGTGCCAGCAGTTACGCGGACAGTCCTAGCACAGATACGCAGTATTTT

J gene: TRBJ2-7
clone size: .
D gene: .
V gene: TRBV4-2
CDR3 protein: CASSQVGGYEQYF
CDR3 DNA: TGTGCCAGCAGCCAAGTGGGGGGCTACGAGCAGTACTTC

J gene: TRBJ1-2
clone size: few
D gene: TRBD1
V gene: TRBV2
CDR3 protein: CASRYGTGYGYTF
CDR3 DNA: TGTGCCAGCAGATACGGGACAGGGTATGGCTACACCTTC

J gene: TRBJ1-1
clone size: .
D gene: .
V gene: TRBV7-2
CDR3 protein: CASSLRGYEAMNTEAFF
CDR3 DNA: TGTGCCAGCAGCTTACGGGGGTACGAGGCAATGAACACTGAAGCTTTCTTT

J gene: TRBJ2-5
clone size: few
D gene: TRBD1
V gene: TRBV30
CDR3 protein: CAWSDTGGSQETQYF
CDR3 DNA: TGTGCCTGGAGTGATACAGGGGGTAGCCAAGAGACCCAGTACTTC

J gene: TRBJ2-1
clone size: .
D gene: .
V gene: TRBV2
CDR3 protein: CASSEQAYNEQFF
CDR3 DNA: TGTGCCAGCAGTGAACAGGCGTACAATGAGCAGTTCTTC

J gene: TRBJ2-3
clone size: few
D gene: TRBD2
V gene: TRBV14
CDR3 protein: CASSLHRTSGAADTQYF
CDR3 DNA: TGTGCCAGCAGCCTTCATAGGACTAGCGGGGCTGCAGATACGCAGTATTTT

J gene: TRBJ2-7
clone size: few
D gene: TRBD1
V gene: TRBV29-1
CDR3 protein: CSVGNRGTYEQYF
CDR3 DNA: TGCAGCGTTGGTAACAGGGGAACCTACGAGCAGTACTTC

J gene: TRBJ2-3
clone size: few
D gene: TRBD2
V gene: TRBV5-4
CDR3 protein: CASSQPGLAGTTDTQYF
CDR3 DNA: TGTGCCAGCAGCCAACCGGGACTAGCGGGGACAACAGATACGCAGTATTTT

J gene: TRBJ2-4
clone size: few
D gene: .
V gene: TRBV5-4
CDR3 protein: CASSLGGGGNIQYF
CDR3 DNA: TGTGCCAGCAGCTTAGGGGGTGGAGGAAACATTCAGTACTTC

J gene: TRBJ1-1
clone size: once
D gene: .
V gene: TRBV5-1
CDR3 protein: CASSLDLGFMNTEAFF
CDR3 DNA: TGCGCCAGCAGCTTGGATTTGGGCTTCATGAACACTGAAGCTTTCTTT

J gene: TRBJ2-7
clone size: .
D gene: .
V gene: TRBV30
CDR3 protein: CAWSGGGPLYEQYF
CDR3 DNA: TGTGCCTGGAGTGGCGGGGGCCCCCTCTACGAGCAGTACTTC

J gene: TRBJ2-3
clone size: .
D gene: TRBD2
V gene: TRBV10-3
CDR3 protein: CAISVGGGAQYF
CDR3 DNA: TGTGCCATCAGTGTGGGCGGGGGGGCCCAGTATTTT

J gene: TRBJ2-7
clone size: few
D gene: .
V gene: TRBV5-6
CDR3 protein: CASSLRRAGYEQYF
CDR3 DNA: TGTGCCAGCAGCTTGAGGAGGGCCGGCTACGAGCAGTACTTC

J gene: TRBJ1-1
clone size: few
D gene: .
V gene: TRBV7-3
CDR3 protein: CASSLTGSTEAFF
CDR3 DNA: TGTGCCAGCAGCTTAACGGGCAGCACTGAAGCTTTCTTT

J gene: TRBJ2-3
clone size: .
D gene: TRBD1
V gene: TRBV19
CDR3 protein: CASSGPGQGTDTQYF
CDR3 DNA: TGTGCCAGTAGTGGGCCGGGACAGGGGACAGATACGCAGTATTTT

J gene: TRBJ2-1
clone size: few
D gene: TRBD2
V gene: TRBV12-5
CDR3 protein: CASGLLAGYNEQFF
CDR3 DNA: TGTGCTAGTGGCCTGTTAGCGGGGTACAATGAGCAGTTCTTC

J gene: TRBJ2-6
clone size: .
D gene: TRBD1
V gene: TRBV6-5
CDR3 protein: CASNPTGAGANVLTF
CDR3 DNA: TGTGCCAGCAATCCGACAGGGGCTGGGGCCAACGTCCTGACTTTC

J gene: TRBJ2-7
clone size: .
D gene: .
V gene: TRBV18
CDR3 protein: CASSPGFQASYEQYF
CDR3 DNA: TGTGCCAGCTCACCAGGATTTCAGGCCTCCTACGAGCAGTACTTC

J gene: TRBJ1-4
clone size: few
D gene: TRBD1
V gene: TRBV29-1
CDR3 protein: CSVAARTGRANEKLFF
CDR3 DNA: TGCAGCGTTGCGGCCAGGACAGGGAGGGCTAATGAAAAACTGTTTTTT

J gene: TRBJ1-6
clone size: .
D gene: .
V gene: TRBV25-1
CDR3 protein: CASSVEPPYNSPLHF
CDR3 DNA: TGTGCCAGCAGTGTTGAGCCTCCCTATAATTCACCCCTCCACTTT

J gene: TRBJ1-2
clone size: .
D gene: .
V gene: TRBV19
CDR3 protein: CASSITGYYGYTF
CDR3 DNA: TGTGCCAGTAGTATAACAGGTTACTATGGCTACACCTTC

J gene: TRBJ2-7
clone size: few
D gene: .
V gene: TRBV5-1
CDR3 protein: CASSLGTGHSYEQYF
CDR3 DNA: TGCGCCAGCAGCTTGGGAACAGGGCACTCCTACGAGCAGTACTTC

J gene: TRBJ2-1
clone size: .
D gene: .
V gene: TRBV19
CDR3 protein: CASSIVSGNEQFF
CDR3 DNA: TGTGCCAGTAGTATAGTTTCAGGGAATGAGCAGTTCTTC

J gene: TRBJ1-2
clone size: few
D gene: .
V gene: TRBV30
CDR3 protein: CAWTGVMAGINYGYTF
CDR3 DNA: TGTGCCTGGACTGGAGTCATGGCAGGGATTAACTATGGCTACACCTTC

J gene: TRBJ2-1
clone size: few
D gene: TRBD1
V gene: TRBV28
CDR3 protein: CASSPYRQGYNEQFF
CDR3 DNA: TGTGCCAGCAGTCCGTACAGACAGGGCTACAATGAGCAGTTCTTC

J gene: TRBJ2-7
clone size: few
D gene: .
V gene: TRBV11-2
CDR3 protein: CASAPREYEQYF
CDR3 DNA: TGTGCCTCCGCCCCACGGGAGTACGAGCAGTACTTC